This T cell receptor beta chain was found in a study of cytomegalovirus exposure and HLA in healthy donors. Overall study results and limits: Most TCR beta V segments were productive about 90% or about 30% of the time in an earlier analysis. It was shown in a later analysis that HLA-associated TCR beta chains were more clonally expanded than other, equally common chains.

The length of the CDR3 is 14 residues. Germline V lookup: CDR1 LNHNV, CDR2 YYDKDF (reference sequence). V was trimmed by 4 bases and J by 6 bases, leaving 10 bases between them. Concerning this clone itself: The antigen is not known.

Researchers ran the PCR with 60 Vbeta and 13 Jbeta primers. Some clones are missing from TCRdb's copy, which holds only in-frame ones; the method was immunoSEQ multiplex PCR. The table has about 190,000 clones, 82% seen once. The sequenced sample was PBMCs. The TCR originated in a woman under 30 in good health and CMV-seronegative. This rearrangement joins TRBV15 to TRBJ1-6; D is ambiguous. The CDR3 bases are TGTGCCACCAGCAAGGAGAGGATTAATTCACCCCTCCACTTT. This sequence encodes CATSKERINSPLHF.